This entry describes one T cell receptor (beta chain). This sample is drawn from a study of blood T cell repertoires in COVID-19. On the study more broadly: In each case, the material was cDNA or gDNA derived from T cells, B-cell-depleted T cells, or PBMCs.

Using immunoSEQ multiplex PCR, the repertoire was profiled, and TCRdb retains in-frame clones only, with some absent. The table includes 210,000 or so clones, over 70% detected once. The receptor was isolated from a woman younger than 45 who had been exposed to COVID-19. The sample consisted of PBMCs or T cells enriched from blood (not recorded which).

CDR3 DNA: TGTGCCAGCAGCAAATTGGGCCAGACGAGCTCCTACGAGCAGTACTTC. Residues: CASSKLGQTSSYEQYF. The gene calls are TRBV21-1 and TRBJ2-7; whether TRBD1, the table's D call, matches the DNA was not checked. TRBV21-1 is a listed pseudogene. CDR3 length: 16 amino acids.